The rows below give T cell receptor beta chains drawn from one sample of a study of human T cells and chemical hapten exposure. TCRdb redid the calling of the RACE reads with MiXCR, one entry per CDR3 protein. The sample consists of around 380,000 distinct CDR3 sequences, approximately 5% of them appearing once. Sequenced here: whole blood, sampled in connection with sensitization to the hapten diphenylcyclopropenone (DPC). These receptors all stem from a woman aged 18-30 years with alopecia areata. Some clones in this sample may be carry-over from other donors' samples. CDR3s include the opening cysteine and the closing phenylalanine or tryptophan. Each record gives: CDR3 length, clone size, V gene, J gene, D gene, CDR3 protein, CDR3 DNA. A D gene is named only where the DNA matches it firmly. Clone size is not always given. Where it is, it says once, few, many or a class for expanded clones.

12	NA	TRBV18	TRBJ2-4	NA	CASSPGSQIQYF	TGTGCCAGCTCACCAGGGTCGCAAATTCAGTACTTC
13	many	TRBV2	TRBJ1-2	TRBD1	CASETGTVNGYTF	TGTGCCAGCGAAACCGGGACAGTGAATGGCTACACCTTC
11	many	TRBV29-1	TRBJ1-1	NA	CSVSVNTEAFF	TGCAGCGTTTCAGTGAACACTGAAGCTTTCTTT
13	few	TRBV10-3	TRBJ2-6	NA	CAISDDRANVLTF	TGTGCCATCAGTGATGACAGGGCCAACGTCCTGACTTTC
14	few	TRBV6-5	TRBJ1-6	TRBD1	CASSRQGFNSPLHF	TGTGCCAGCAGTCGACAGGGGTTTAATTCACCCCTCCACTTT
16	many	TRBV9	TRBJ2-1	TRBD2	CASSVGPAGGYNEQFF	TGTGCCAGCAGCGTAGGCCCTGCGGGGGGCTACAATGAGCAGTTCTTC
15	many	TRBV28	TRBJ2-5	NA	CASSFASPYQETQYF	TGTGCCAGCAGTTTCGCCAGTCCGTACCAAGAGACCCAGTACTTC
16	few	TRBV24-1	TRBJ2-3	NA	CATSDPRDGVTDTQYF	TGTGCCACCAGTGATCCCCGAGACGGGGTCACAGATACGCAGTATTTT
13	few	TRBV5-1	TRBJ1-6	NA	CASSLASRSPLHF	TGCGCCAGCAGCTTGGCATCCCGATCACCCCTCCACTTT
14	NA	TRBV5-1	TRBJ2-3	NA	CASRPGLNADTQYF	TGCGCCAGCAGGCCGGGGTTAAACGCAGATACGCAGTATTTT
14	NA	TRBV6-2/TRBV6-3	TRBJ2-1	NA	CASTATPYYNEQFF	TGTGCCAGCACCGCCACCCCCTACTACAATGAGCAGTTCTTC
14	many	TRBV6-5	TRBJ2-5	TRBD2	CASSQSGGRETQYF	TGTGCCAGCAGTCAGAGCGGGGGTCGAGAGACCCAGTACTTC
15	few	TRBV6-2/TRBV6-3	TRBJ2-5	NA	CASSYSTRDGGTQYF	TGTGCCAGCAGTTACTCGACGAGGGACGGGGGGACCCAGTACTTC
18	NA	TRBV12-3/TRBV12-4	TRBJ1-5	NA	CASSSSPDRINSNQPQHF	TGTGCCAGCAGTTCCAGCCCCGACAGAATTAATAGCAATCAGCCCCAGCATTTT
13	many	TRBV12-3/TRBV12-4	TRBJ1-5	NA	CASSLSGHQPQHF	TGTGCCAGCAGTTTATCTGGGCATCAGCCCCAGCATTTT
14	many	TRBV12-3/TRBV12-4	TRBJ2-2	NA	CASRGDLNTGELFF	TGTGCCAGCAGGGGGGACTTAAACACCGGGGAGCTGTTTTTT
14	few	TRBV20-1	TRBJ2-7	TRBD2	CSARDGTSGYEQYF	TGCAGTGCTAGAGATGGGACTAGCGGGTACGAGCAGTACTTC
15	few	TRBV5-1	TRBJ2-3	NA	CASRRGAGGADTQYF	TGCGCCAGCAGGCGTGGTGCAGGGGGGGCAGATACGCAGTATTTT
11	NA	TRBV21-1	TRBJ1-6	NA	CASSKGAWTLF	TGTGCCAGCAGCAAAGGGGCATGGACCCTTTTT